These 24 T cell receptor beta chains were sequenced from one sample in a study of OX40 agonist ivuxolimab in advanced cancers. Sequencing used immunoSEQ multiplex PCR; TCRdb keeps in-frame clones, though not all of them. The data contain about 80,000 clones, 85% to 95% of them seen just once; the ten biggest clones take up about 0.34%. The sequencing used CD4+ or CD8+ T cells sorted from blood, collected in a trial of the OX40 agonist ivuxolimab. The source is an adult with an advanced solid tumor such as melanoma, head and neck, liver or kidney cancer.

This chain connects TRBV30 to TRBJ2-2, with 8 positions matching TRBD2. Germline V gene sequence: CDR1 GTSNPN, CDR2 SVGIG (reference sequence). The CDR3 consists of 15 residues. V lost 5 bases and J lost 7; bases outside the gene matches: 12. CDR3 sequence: CAWRRTGGADGELFF. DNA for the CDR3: TGTGCCTGGCGCCGCACGGGGGGGGCTGACGGGGAGCTGTTTTTT.

The CDR3 loop reads CASSLGDTGELFF. The CDR3, as DNA: TGTGCCAGCAGCTTAGGAGATACCGGGGAGCTGTTTTTT. V usage is TRBV11-2 and J usage is TRBJ2-2, with no clear D. CDR3 length equals 13 residues. V was clipped by 1 base and J by 5 bases, with 5 bases between them. CDR1 SGHAT and CDR2 FQNNGV come from the germline V gene.

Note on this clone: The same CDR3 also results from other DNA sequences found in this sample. DNA for the CDR3: TGTGCCAGCTCACCACCGACACCTTCCTACGAGCAGTACTTC. Amino acids: CASSPPTPSYEQYF. This rearrangement joins TRBV18 to TRBJ2-7; unclear D gene. Germline-derived CDR1 and CDR2 are KGHSH and LQKENI. The CDR3 length is 14 residues. V was cut by 0 bases and J by 1 base, with 7 bases left in between.

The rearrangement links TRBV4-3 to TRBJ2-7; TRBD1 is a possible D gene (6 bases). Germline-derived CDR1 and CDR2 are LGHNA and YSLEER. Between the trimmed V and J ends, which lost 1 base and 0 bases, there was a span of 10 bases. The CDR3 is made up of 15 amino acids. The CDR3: CASSQARTASYEQYF. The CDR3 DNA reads TGCGCCAGCAGCCAAGCCCGGACAGCCTCCTACGAGCAGTACTTC.

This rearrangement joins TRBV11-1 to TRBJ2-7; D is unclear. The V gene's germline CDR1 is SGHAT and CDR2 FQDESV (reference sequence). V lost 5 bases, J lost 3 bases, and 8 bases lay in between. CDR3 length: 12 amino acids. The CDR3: CASSPSVYEQYF. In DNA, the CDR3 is TGTGCCAGCAGCCCGTCGGTCTACGAGCAGTACTTC.

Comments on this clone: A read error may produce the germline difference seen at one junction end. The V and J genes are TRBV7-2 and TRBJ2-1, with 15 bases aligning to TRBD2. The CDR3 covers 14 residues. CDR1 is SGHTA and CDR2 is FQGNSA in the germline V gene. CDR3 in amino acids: CASSSGLAGGPGIF. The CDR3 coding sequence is TGTGCCAGCAGCTCCGGACTAGCGGGAGGGCCGGGGATCTTC.

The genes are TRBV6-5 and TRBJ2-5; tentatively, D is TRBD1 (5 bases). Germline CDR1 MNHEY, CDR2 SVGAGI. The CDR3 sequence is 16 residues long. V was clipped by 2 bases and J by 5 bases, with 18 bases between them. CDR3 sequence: CASSYLNFRARETQYF. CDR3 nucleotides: TGTGCCAGCAGTTACCTAAATTTCAGGGCTAGGGAGACCCAGTACTTC.

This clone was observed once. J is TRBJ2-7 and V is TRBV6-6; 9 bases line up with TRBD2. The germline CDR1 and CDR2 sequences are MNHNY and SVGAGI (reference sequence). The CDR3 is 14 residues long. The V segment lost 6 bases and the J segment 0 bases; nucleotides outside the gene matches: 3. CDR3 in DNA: TGTGCCAGCAGGAGCGGGGGGAGCTCCTACGAGCAGTACTTC. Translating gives CASRSGGSSYEQYF.

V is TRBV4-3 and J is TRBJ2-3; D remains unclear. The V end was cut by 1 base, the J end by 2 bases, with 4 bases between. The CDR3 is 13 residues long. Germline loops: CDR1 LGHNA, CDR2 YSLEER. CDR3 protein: CASSQVYTDTQYF. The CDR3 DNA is TGCGCCAGCAGCCAAGTCTACACAGATACGCAGTATTTT.

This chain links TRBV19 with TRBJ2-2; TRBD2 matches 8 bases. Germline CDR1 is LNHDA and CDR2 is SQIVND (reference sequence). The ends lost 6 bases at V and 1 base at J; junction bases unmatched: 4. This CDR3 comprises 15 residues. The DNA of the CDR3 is TGTGCCAGTAGATCACTAGCGGTGAACACCGGGGAGCTGTTTTTT. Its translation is CASRSLAVNTGELFF. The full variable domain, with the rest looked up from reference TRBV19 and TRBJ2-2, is DGGITQSPKYLFRKEGQNVTLSCEQNLNHDAMYWYRQDPGQGLRLIYYSQIVNDFQKGDIAEGYSVSREKKESFPLTVTSAQKNPTAFYLCASRSLAVNTGELFFGEGSRLTVL.

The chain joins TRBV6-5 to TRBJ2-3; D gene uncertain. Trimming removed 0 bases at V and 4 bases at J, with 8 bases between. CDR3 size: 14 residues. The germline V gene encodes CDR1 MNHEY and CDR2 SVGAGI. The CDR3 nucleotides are TGTGCCAGCAGTTACTCGAGTGGGGCAGATACGCAGTATTTT. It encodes CASSYSSGADTQYF.

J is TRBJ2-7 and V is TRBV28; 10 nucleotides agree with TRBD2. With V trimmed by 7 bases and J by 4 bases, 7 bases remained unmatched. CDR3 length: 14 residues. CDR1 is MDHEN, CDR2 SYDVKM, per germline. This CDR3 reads CASIKAGGPYEQYF. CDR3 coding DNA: TGTGCCAGCATCAAAGCGGGAGGGCCATACGAGCAGTACTTC.

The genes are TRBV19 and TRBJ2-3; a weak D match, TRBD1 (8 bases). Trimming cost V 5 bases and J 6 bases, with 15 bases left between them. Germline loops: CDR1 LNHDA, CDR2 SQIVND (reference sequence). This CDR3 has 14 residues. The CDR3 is CASSSTGGGDTQYF. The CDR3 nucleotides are TGTGCCAGTAGTTCTACAGGGGGAGGGGATACGCAGTATTTT.

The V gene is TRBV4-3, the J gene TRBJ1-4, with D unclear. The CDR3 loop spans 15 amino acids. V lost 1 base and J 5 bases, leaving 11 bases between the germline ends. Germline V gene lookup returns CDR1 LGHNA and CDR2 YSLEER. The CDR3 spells CASSQANVMNEKLFF. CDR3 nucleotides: TGCGCCAGCAGCCAAGCCAACGTAATGAATGAAAAACTGTTTTTT.

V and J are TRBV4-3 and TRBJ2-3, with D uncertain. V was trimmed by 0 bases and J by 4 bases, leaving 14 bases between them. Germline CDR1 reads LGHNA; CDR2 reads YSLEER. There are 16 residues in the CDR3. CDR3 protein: CASSQDRLGKADTQYF. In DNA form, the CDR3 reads TGCGCCAGCAGCCAAGATCGCCTGGGCAAGGCAGATACGCAGTATTTT.

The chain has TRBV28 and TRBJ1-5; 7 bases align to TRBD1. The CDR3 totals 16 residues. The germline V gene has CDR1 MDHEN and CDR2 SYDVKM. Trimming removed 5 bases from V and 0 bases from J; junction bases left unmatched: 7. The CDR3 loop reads CASSGNRGNSNQPQHF. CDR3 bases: TGTGCCAGCAGTGGTAACAGGGGAAATAGCAATCAGCCCCAGCATTTT.

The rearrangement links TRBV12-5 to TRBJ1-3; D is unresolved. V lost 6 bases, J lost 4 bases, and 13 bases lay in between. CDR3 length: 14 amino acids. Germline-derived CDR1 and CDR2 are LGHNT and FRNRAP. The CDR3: CASGPGNYGNTIYF. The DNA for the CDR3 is TGTGCTAGTGGCCCTGGGAATTACGGAAACACCATATATTTT.

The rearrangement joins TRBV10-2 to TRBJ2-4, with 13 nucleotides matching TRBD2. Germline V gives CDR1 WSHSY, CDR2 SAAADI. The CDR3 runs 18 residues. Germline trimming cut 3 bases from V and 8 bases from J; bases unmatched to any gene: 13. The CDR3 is CASSETWTSGSGGDIQYF. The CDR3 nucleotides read TGCGCCAGCAGTGAAACTTGGACTAGCGGGAGTGGGGGGGACATTCAGTACTTC.

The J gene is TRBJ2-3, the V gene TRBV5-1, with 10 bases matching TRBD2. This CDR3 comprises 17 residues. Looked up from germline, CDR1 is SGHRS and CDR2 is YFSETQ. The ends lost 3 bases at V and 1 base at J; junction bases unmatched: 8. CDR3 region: CASSWTTGTSGTDTQYF. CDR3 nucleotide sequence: TGCGCCAGCAGCTGGACGACCGGGACTAGCGGCACAGATACGCAGTATTTT.

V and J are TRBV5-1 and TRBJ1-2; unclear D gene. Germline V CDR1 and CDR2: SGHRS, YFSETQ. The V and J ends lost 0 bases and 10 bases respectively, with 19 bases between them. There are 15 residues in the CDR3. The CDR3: CASSLASSYTMTYTF. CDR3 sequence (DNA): TGCGCCAGCAGCTTGGCCTCGAGTTACACTATGACCTACACCTTC.

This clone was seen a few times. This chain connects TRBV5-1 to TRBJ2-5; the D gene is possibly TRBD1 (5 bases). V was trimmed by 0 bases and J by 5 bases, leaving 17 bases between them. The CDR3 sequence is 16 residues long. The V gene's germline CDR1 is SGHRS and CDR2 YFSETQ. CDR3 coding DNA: TGCGCCAGCAGCTTGGATTTTCAGGGTGGAAGGGAGACCCAGTACTTC. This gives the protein CASSLDFQGGRETQYF.

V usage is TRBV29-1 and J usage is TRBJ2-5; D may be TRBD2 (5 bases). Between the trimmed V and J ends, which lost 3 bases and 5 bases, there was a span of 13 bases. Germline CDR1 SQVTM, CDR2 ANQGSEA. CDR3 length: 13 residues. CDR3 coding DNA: TGCAGCGTTGACTTACTAGTTGGCGAGACCCAGTACTTC. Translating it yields CSVDLLVGETQYF.

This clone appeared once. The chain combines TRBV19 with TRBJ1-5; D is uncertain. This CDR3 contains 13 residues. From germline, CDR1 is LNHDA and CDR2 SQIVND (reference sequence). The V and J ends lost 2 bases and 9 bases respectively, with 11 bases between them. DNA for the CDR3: TGTGCCAGTAGTATAAGTCAAAGTCGGCCCCAGCATTTT. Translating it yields CASSISQSRPQHF.

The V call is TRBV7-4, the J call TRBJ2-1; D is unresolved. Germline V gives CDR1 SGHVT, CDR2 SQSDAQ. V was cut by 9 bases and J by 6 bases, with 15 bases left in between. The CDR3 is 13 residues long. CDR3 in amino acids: CARELASLNEQFF. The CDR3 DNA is TGTGCCAGAGAACTCGCCTCCCTCAATGAGCAGTTCTTC.